Here is one TCR beta chain with its context. The antigen is unknown. As the sequencing template, cDNA was produced by extracting RNA and reverse transcribing it. The table came from immunoSEQ multiplex PCR; TCRdb's copy has only in-frame clones and leaves some out. The sample yields around 270,000 clones, 55% to 75% seen once. These data come from a study of CD8+ T cells in alopecia areata. Points from the study as a whole: Many of the expanded lesional clones endured in scalp and blood while on tofacitinib.

The germline CDR1 and CDR2 sequences are GTSNPN and SVGIG (reference sequence). This CDR3 is 15 amino acids long. The V segment lost 1 base and the J segment 1 base; nucleotides outside the gene matches: 0. Specified treatment: oral pan-JAK inhibitor, 5-10 mg twice daily. This sequence originates from a human donor with alopecia areata. The starting material was CD4+ T cells sorted from blood, obtained at week 24, from a patient treated with tofacitinib. V gene TRBV30 combines with J gene TRBJ2-1, with 11 bases aligning to TRBD1. CDR3 loop: CAWSGDRGSYNEQFF. The CDR3 DNA sequence: TGTGCCTGGAGTGGGGACAGGGGGTCCTACAATGAGCAGTTCTTC.